The clone carrying this T cell receptor beta chain was found once. No antigen is known for it. This table comes from immunoSEQ multiplex PCR, and its TCRdb copy is limited to in-frame clones, with some not included. The data contain tens of thousands of clones, around 87% of them singletons. The trim removed 6 bases at V and 2 bases at J, leaving 3 bases unmatched. There are 15 residues in the CDR3. Per germline, CDR1 MNHEY and CDR2 SVGAGI. This specimen comes from a study of T cells in localized non-small cell lung cancer. General study findings and limits: Among the tissues sampled, uninvolved adjacent lung had the highest T cell clonality, above tumor. The study sequenced only one region of the tumor. As a result, intratumor heterogeneity could not be excluded and remains possible.

This chain links TRBV6-5 with TRBJ2-6, with 8 bases matching TRBD1. Specimen: peripheral blood, collected before any cancer treatment. This clonotype originated in a woman aged 18 to 55 with stage III lung adenocarcinoma. CDR3 sequence (DNA): TGTGCCAGCAGGCCACAGGGGGCTGGGGCCAACGTCCTGACTTTC. It yields the protein CASRPQGAGANVLTF.